The sample holds a few counts of the clone carrying this T cell receptor beta chain. Exclusion criteria comprised uncontrolled infection, other autoimmune disease, pregnancy or lactation. The sample is drawn from a study of T cells in Graves' hyperthyroidism and ophthalmopathy. Amplification of TCR beta CDR3 regions used RNA as the template. Carried out on the TCR CDR3, a first-round RT-PCR used the HTBI primer set. TCRdb processed the multiplex PCR reads anew with MiXCR; each CDR3 protein has one entry. The repertoire holds nearly 600,000 distinct CDR3 sequences, with approximately 15% as singletons. Sequenced sample: blood. The TCR originated in a woman younger than 35 with Graves' ophthalmopathy.

CDR3 sequence reads: CSVESTGDYGYTF. DNA for the CDR3: TGCAGCGTTGAATCGACAGGCGACTATGGCTACACCTTC. The J gene is TRBJ1-2, the V gene TRBV29-1, with D possibly TRBD1 on 6 matching bases. Deletions cut 2 bases from V and 3 bases from J, with 10 bases between. This CDR3 has 13 residues. Germline V CDR1 and CDR2: SQVTM, ANQGSEA. Together with reference TRBV29-1 and TRBJ1-2, the CDR3 gives the full variable domain: SAVISQKPSRDICQRGTSLTIQCQVDSQVTMMFWYRQQPGQSLTLIATANQGSEATYESGFVIDKFPISRPNLTFSTLTVSNMSPEDSSIYLCSVESTGDYGYTFGSGTRLTVV.